Listed here are 10 T cell receptor beta chains from one sample, sequenced in a study of control samples from healthy donors and cancer patients. Only in-frame clones appear in the TCRdb table, and some are missing; sequencing was by immunoSEQ multiplex PCR. The sample carries 70,000 to 85,000 clones, 75% to 85% recorded once. Sequenced sample: PBMCs. Source of these receptors: a man in his sixties with head and neck cancer.

This clone turned up a few times. J is TRBJ2-7 and V is TRBV19; 7 bases match TRBD1. Trimming removed 5 bases from V and 1 base from J; junction bases left unmatched: 8. Germline CDR1 is LNHDA and CDR2 is SQIVND (reference sequence). This CDR3 is 15 amino acids long. The CDR3 spells CASSADRDASYEQYF. The CDR3 nucleotides read TGTGCCAGTAGTGCCGACAGGGATGCGTCCTACGAGCAGTACTTC.

The chain employs TRBV11-2 and TRBJ1-1; weak D call: TRBD1 (5 bases). There are 13 residues in the CDR3. V lost 5 bases to trimming and J lost 5 bases, with 12 bases between them. From germline, CDR1 is SGHAT and CDR2 FQNNGV. CDR3 DNA sequence: TGTGCCAGCAGCACCCAGACAGATACTGAAGCTTTCTTT. As protein: CASSTQTDTEAFF. Based on the CDR3 plus reference TRBV11-2 and TRBJ1-1, the full variable domain is EAGVAQSPRYKIIEKRQSVAFWCNPISGHATLYWYQQILGQGPKLLIQFQNNGVVDDSQLPKDRFSAERLKGVDSTLKIQPAKLEDSAVYLCASSTQTDTEAFFGQGTRLTVV.

This chain links TRBV19 with TRBJ1-5; D unresolved. This CDR3 comprises 16 residues. Germline V gene lookup returns CDR1 LNHDA and CDR2 SQIVND (reference sequence). Trimming removed 4 bases at V and 2 bases at J, with 15 bases between. CDR3 DNA: TGTGCCAGTAGTAGCCGACCATCATGGGGCAATCAGCCCCAGCATTTT. Protein sequence: CASSSRPSWGNQPQHF.

The chain uses TRBV6-1 and TRBJ1-5, with TRBD1 identical over 10 bases. The CDR3 runs 17 residues. V gave up 4 bases and J gave up 2 bases; unmatched junction bases: 8. Germline V gene sequence: CDR1 MNHNS, CDR2 SASEGT. DNA for the CDR3: TGTGCCAGCAGTGGTGGGACAGGGGCCGGCCGCAATCAGCCCCAGCATTTT. Protein sequence: CASSGGTGAGRNQPQHF.

The V gene is TRBV15, the J gene TRBJ1-5; D unresolved. This CDR3 has 16 amino acids. In germline, CDR1 is LNHNV, CDR2 YYDKDF (reference sequence). V lost 4 bases and J 6 bases, leaving 19 bases between the germline ends. CDR3 sequence reads: CATSTRAGINGQPQHF. The CDR3 region has the DNA TGTGCCACCAGCACCCGAGCGGGGATTAACGGTCAGCCCCAGCATTTT. Using reference TRBV15 and TRBJ1-5 for the parts outside the CDR3, the full variable domain is DAMVIQNPRYQVTQFGKPVTLSCSQTLNHNVMYWYQQKSSQAPKLLFHYYDKDFNNEADTPDNFQSRRPNTSFCFLDIRSPGLGDTAMYLCATSTRAGINGQPQHFGDGTRLSIL.

The V and J genes are TRBV2 and TRBJ2-2; 7 bases are shared with TRBD1. The CDR3 spans 14 residues. V lost 4 bases and J lost 1; bases outside the gene matches: 0. CDR1 SNHLY and CDR2 FYNNEI come from the germline V gene. In DNA, the CDR3 is TGTGCCAGCAGTGGGACAGGGAACACCGGGGAGCTGTTTTTT. Translation gives CASSGTGNTGELFF.

This chain connects TRBV7-2 to TRBJ1-5, with D hard to call. Trimming left V 2 bases short and J 7 bases short, with 9 bases between. Germline CDR1 SGHTA, CDR2 FQGNSA. The CDR3 has 13 amino acids. The CDR3 nucleotides are TGTGCCAGCAGCTTATATAAGGGCCAGCCCCAGCATTTT. Amino acids: CASSLYKGQPQHF. Combining the CDR3 with reference TRBV7-2 and TRBJ1-5 gives the whole variable domain GAGVSQSPSNKVTEKGKDVELRCDPISGHTALYWYRQSLGQGLEFLIYFQGNSAPDKSGLPSDRFSAERTGGSVSTLTIQRTQQEDSAVYLCASSLYKGQPQHFGDGTRLSIL.

The chain links TRBV18 to TRBJ2-3; 14 bases fit TRBD2. Germline CDR1 is KGHSH and CDR2 is LQKENI. The CDR3 has 16 residues. V dropped 6 bases and J dropped 5; count of bases not matched to a gene: 7. CDR3 protein: CASSQPGLAGVDTQYF. The CDR3 DNA reads TGTGCCAGCTCCCAACCGGGACTAGCGGGAGTAGATACGCAGTATTTT.

This chain uses TRBV2 with TRBJ2-3, with D hard to call. Germline CDR1 SNHLY, CDR2 FYNNEI. V gave up 1 base and J gave up 4 bases, with 12 bases separating them. CDR3 size: 15 residues. Written as DNA, the CDR3 is TGTGCCAGCAGTGAAGAAGGGTTTGCCCCAGATACGCAGTATTTT. This sequence encodes CASSEEGFAPDTQYF.

The rearrangement uses TRBV27 and TRBJ2-1; 7 positions agree with TRBD2. The germline V gene encodes CDR1 MNHEY and CDR2 SMNVEV (reference sequence). The CDR3 is made up of 13 amino acids. With 3 bases clipped from V and 8 bases from J, the junction kept 4 bases outside the gene matches. As DNA, the CDR3 is TGTGCCAGCAGTTTCCAGACTAGCCATGAGCAGTTCTTC. This sequence encodes CASSFQTSHEQFF.